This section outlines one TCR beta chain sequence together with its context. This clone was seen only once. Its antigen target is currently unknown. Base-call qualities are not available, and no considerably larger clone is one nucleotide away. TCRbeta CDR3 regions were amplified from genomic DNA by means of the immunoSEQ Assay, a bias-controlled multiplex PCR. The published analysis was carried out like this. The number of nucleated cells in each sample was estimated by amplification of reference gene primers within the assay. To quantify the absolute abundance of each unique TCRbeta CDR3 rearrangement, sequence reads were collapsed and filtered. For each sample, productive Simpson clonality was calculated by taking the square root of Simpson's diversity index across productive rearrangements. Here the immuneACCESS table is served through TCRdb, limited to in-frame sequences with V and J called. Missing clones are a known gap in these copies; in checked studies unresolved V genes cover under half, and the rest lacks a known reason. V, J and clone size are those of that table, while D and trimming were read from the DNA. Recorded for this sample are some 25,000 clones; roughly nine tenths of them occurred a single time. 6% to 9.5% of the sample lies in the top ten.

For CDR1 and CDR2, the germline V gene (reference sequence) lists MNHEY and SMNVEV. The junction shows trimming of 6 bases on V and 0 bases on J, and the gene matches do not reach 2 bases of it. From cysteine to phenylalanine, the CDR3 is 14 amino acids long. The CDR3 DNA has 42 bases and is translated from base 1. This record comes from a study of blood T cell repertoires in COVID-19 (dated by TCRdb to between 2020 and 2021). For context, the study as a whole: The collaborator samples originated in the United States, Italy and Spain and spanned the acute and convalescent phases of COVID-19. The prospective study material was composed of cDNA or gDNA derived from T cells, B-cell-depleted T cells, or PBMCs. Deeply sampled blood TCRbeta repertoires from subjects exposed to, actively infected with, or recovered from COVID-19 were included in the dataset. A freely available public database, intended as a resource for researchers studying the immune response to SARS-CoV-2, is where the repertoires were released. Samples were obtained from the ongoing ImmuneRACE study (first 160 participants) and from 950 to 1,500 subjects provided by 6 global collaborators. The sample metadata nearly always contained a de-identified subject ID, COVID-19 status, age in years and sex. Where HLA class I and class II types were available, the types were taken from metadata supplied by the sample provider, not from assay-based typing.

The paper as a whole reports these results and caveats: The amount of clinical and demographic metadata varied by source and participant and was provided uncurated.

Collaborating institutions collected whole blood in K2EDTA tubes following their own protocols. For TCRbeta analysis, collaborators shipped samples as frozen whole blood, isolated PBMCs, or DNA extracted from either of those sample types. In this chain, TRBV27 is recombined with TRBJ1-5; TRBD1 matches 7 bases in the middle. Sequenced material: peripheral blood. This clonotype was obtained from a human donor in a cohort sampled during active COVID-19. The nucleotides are TGTGCCAGCAGCAGGGGGGATAGCAATCAGCCCCAGCATTTT. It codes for CASSRGDSNQPQHF.